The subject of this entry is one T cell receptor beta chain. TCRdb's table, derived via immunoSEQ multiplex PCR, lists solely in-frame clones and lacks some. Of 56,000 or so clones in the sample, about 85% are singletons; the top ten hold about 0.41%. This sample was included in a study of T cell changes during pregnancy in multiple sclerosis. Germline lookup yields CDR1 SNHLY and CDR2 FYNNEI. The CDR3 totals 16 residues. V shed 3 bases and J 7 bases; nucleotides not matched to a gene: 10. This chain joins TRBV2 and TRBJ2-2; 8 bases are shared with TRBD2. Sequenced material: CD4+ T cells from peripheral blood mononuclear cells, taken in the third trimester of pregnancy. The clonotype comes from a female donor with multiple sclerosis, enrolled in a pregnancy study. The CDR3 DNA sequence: TGTGCCAGCAGTGATACCGGGACTAGAATTCACGGGGAGCTGTTTTTT. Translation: CASSDTGTRIHGELFF.